This T cell receptor beta chain was recorded in a study of T cells in tuberculosis. Notes on this clone: The antigen remains unidentified.

TCRdb's table, derived via immunoSEQ multiplex PCR, lists solely in-frame clones and lacks some. The data show about 34,000 clones, approximately 93% seen once. V lost 8 bases to trimming and J lost 6 bases; unmatched junction nucleotides: 9. Germline-derived CDR1 and CDR2 are SQVTM and ANQGSEA. The CDR3 contains 12 residues. Study outcomes and limitations: GEM motif frequencies gave around 70% accuracy; the GMM repertoire gave 80% to 90%. The TCR-beta difference was not significant; alpha differences partly reflected length.

As to time point: new active TB diagnosis, blood taken before or within 7 days of starting treatment. Source: PBMCs, taken at tuberculosis diagnosis. The chain recombines TRBV29-1 with TRBJ2-7, with 8 bases fitting TRBD1. This TCR was sampled from an adult with tuberculosis. The CDR3 nucleotides are TGCAGCCCTCGGACAGGGTGGTGCGAGCAGTACTTC. This gives the protein CSPRTGWCEQYF.